This T cell receptor (beta chain) was profiled in a study of blood T cell repertoires in COVID-19. A single count supports this clone. In the authors' methods: Quantification of nucleated cells was approximated via reference gene primer amplification. Produced via immunoSEQ multiplex PCR; TCRdb's table is partial and in-frame only. D and trimming were read from the DNA, whereas the V and J calls and clone size are those reported in that table. The sample holds over 400,000 clones; about 85% are singletons and the top ten take under 9.5%. Participants came from under 30 US areas, aged about 18 to 89 years. This CDR3 contains 15 residues. The ends were cut back, 4 bases at V and 7 bases at J, with 20 bases in the middle. Germline CDR1 is LNHDA and CDR2 is SQIVND (reference sequence).

The TCR originated in a woman aged 55-69 years who had recovered from COVID-19. The sample comprised PBMCs or T cells enriched from blood (not recorded which). The chain links TRBV19 to TRBJ2-7, with D maybe TRBD2 (7 bases). This CDR3 reads CASSTSIGGAQEQYV. CDR3 coding DNA: TGTGCCAGTAGTACATCTATAGGGGGGGCGCAGGAGCAGTACGTC.